This T cell receptor (beta chain) appears in the sequencing data of a study of blood T cell repertoires in COVID-19 (dated by TCRdb to the early 2020s). Describing the broader study: Samples covering the acute and convalescent phases of COVID-19 were provided by collaborators in the United States, Italy and Spain. The samples were drawn from two sources: the first 160 participants of the ongoing ImmuneRACE study, and 1,000 to 1,500 subjects contributed by 6 global collaborators. Subjects who had been exposed to COVID-19, were actively infected with it, or had recovered from it provided the deeply sampled blood TCRbeta repertoires that made up the dataset. The material from the prospective study consisted of cDNA or gDNA derived from T cells, B-cell-depleted T cells, or PBMCs. Sample metadata almost always included a de-identified subject ID, COVID-19 status, age in years and sex. A freely available public database, intended as a resource for researchers studying the immune response to SARS-CoV-2, is where the repertoires were released. Where HLA class I and class II types were available, the types were taken from metadata supplied by the sample provider, not from assay-based typing. General conclusions and limits of the study: The amount of clinical and demographic metadata varied by source and participant and was provided uncurated.

As regards this clone: This clone's antigen is unknown. No base-level quality is on record; no much larger clone is a single base apart.

At one collaborating source in Seattle, patients were enrolled during active infection and were followed longitudinally through the course of disease. Collaborating institutions collected whole blood in K2EDTA tubes following their own protocols. For TCRbeta analysis, collaborators shipped samples as frozen whole blood, isolated PBMCs, or DNA extracted from either of those sample types. The junction shows trimming of 8 bases on V and 2 bases on J, and the gene matches do not reach 13 bases of it. From the cysteine up to the phenylalanine, the CDR3 has a length of 18 residues. The kept DNA is CDR3 alone, 54 bases in frame from the first base. From the germline V gene, CDR1 is WSHSY and CDR2 is SAAADI. The immunoSEQ Assay, a bias-controlled multiplex PCR, was used to amplify TCRbeta CDR3 regions from genomic DNA. On the study's bioinformatics: Nucleated cell counts per sample were estimated from amplification of reference gene primers within the assay. To quantify the absolute abundance of each unique TCRbeta CDR3 rearrangement, sequence reads were collapsed and filtered. Productive Simpson clonality was computed per sample as the square root of Simpson's diversity index over productive rearrangements. TCRdb re-hosts the immuneACCESS table, in-frame sequences only. Its copies lack some clones; in the studies checked, an unresolved V gene accounts for under half of them, and the cause for the rest is not known. The D gene and trimming were derived from the DNA, and the V and J assignments and clone size from that table. The sample table holds some 140,000 clones, of which over 75% were seen once. The ten largest clones represent 0.63% of the sample.

The clonotype originates from a man aged 55 to 70 with COVID-19, enrolled during active disease. This sequence uses TRBV10-2 and TRBJ2-7, and TRBD2 aligns with 15 junction nucleotides. Sequencing was carried out using peripheral blood. The CDR3 amino acid sequence is: CASASMGTSGGLPYEQYF. Read as DNA, the sequence is TGCGCCAGCGCCAGCATGGGGACTAGCGGGGGGCTACCCTACGAGCAGTACTTC.